This TCR beta chain was profiled in a study of T cells expressing NK-cell markers. Looking at the study overall: Source material for TCR beta repertoires consisted of sorted CD3+CD56+NKG2C+, CD3+CD56+NKG2C- and CD3+CD56-NKG2C+ T cells. Seven of the eight sequenced donors were HCMV-seropositive; one was seronegative. Broader study findings: The HCMV specificity of the expanded NKG2C+ T cell clones stayed unresolved.

The germline V gene encodes CDR1 MNHEY and CDR2 SMNVEV (reference sequence). CDR3 length: 16 residues. Making the TCR beta cDNA relied on 5'RACE template switching with UMIs. TCRdb reprocessed the 5' RACE reads and reports one entry per CDR3 protein, with no DNA. In all, the sample yields approximately 150,000 distinct CDR3 sequences. Worth noting for this clonotype: Its antigen remains unknown.

The chain has TRBV27 and TRBJ1-1; TCRdb proposes TRBD1, but this gene call is untestable without DNA. This TCR derives from a man younger than 35 in good health. The specimen sequenced was blood T cells: a sorted CD56 or NKG2C T cell subset, CD4+ or CD8+ T cells, or bulk PBMC T cells (not recorded which). CDR3 region: CASSLGTEPMNTEAFF.